The rows below give T cell receptor beta chains drawn from one sample of a study of blood T cell repertoires in COVID-19. The method was immunoSEQ multiplex PCR; TCRdb's version includes in-frame clones alone and lacks a portion of them. This sample yields fewer than 200,000 clones, of which approximately 80% are seen a single time; 15% to 20% belongs to the top ten. Sequencing was done on a sample of PBMCs or T cells enriched from blood (not recorded which). The receptors come from a woman aged 50 to 65 who had recovered from COVID-19. The CDR3 runs from the conserved cysteine through the conserved F or W. The D gene is left open where the match is weak. The size entry is marked missing in some rows and otherwise reads once, few, many or a size class.

TRBJ1-2,-,TRBV7-8,TRBD1,CASSLNRGQDGYTF,TGTGCCAGCAGCCTAAACAGGGGGCAGGATGGCTACACCTTC
TRBJ1-2,few,TRBV7-2,TRBD1,CASSYPDRVGDGYTF,TGTGCCAGCAGCTATCCAGACAGGGTTGGTGATGGCTACACCTTC
TRBJ1-6,-,TRBV14,-,CASSQETANSPLHF,TGTGCCAGCAGCCAAGAGACAGCTAATTCACCCCTCCACTTT
TRBJ1-1,-,TRBV7-2,TRBD1,CASSPPRTGNTEAFF,TGTGCCAGCAGCCCACCCAGGACAGGGAACACTGAAGCTTTCTTT
TRBJ1-4,-,TRBV4-3,-,CASSQDGARGLLGEKLFF,TGCGCCAGCAGCCAAGATGGCGCAAGAGGCCTTCTAGGCGAAAAACTGTTTTTT
TRBJ1-1,-,TRBV19,-,CASSIDWLGTEAFF,TGTGCCAGTAGTATAGATTGGCTCGGGACTGAAGCTTTCTTT
TRBJ1-3,-,TRBV11-2,-,CASSPDSGNTIYF,TGTGCCAGCAGCCCGGACAGTGGAAACACCATATATTTT
TRBJ1-2,-,TRBV5-6,-,CASSLGTSGYTF,TGTGCCAGCAGCTTGGGGACAAGCGGCTACACCTTC
TRBJ2-5,once,TRBV14,TRBD1,CASSHPGQGGETQYF,TGTGCCAGCAGCCACCCGGGACAGGGAGGGGAGACCCAGTACTTC
TRBJ2-7,-,TRBV28,TRBD2,CASSHFTAGNNEQYF,TGTGCCAGCAGCCACTTCACAGCGGGAAACAACGAGCAGTACTTC
TRBJ2-7,-,TRBV18,-,CASSPPNTGTSSYEQYF,TGTGCCAGCTCACCACCGAATACCGGGACATCCTCCTACGAGCAGTACTTC
TRBJ2-1,-,TRBV6-5,TRBD2,CASTSGSNEQFF,TGTGCCAGCACTAGCGGGAGTAATGAGCAGTTCTTC
TRBJ1-6,-,TRBV6-5,TRBD1,CASTQGQGNSPLHF,TGTGCCAGCACCCAAGGACAGGGAAATTCACCCCTCCACTTT
TRBJ1-2,-,TRBV20-1,-,CSASPQGRGYTF,TGCAGTGCTAGTCCTCAGGGCAGGGGCTACACCTTC
TRBJ2-7,-,TRBV19,-,CASSQKAGPYEQYF,TGTGCCAGTAGCCAGAAAGCGGGCCCCTACGAGCAGTACTTC
TRBJ1-5,-,TRBV7-2,TRBD1,CASSFRDSDQPQHF,TGTGCCAGCAGCTTTAGGGACAGTGATCAGCCCCAGCATTTT
TRBJ1-1,once,TRBV7-9,-,CASSPQPQETNTEAFF,TGTGCCAGCAGCCCACAACCACAGGAGACGAACACTGAGGCTTTCTTT
TRBJ1-2,-,TRBV13,-,CASSLGGLGGFYGYTF,TGTGCCAGCAGTCTGGGTGGGCTGGGGGGATTCTATGGCTACACCTTC
TRBJ2-7,-,TRBV6-5,-,CASRLLDEQYF,TGTGCCAGCAGATTGTTAGACGAGCAGTACTTC
TRBJ2-2,-,TRBV4-2,-,CASSQVGGRNTGELFF,TGTGCCAGCAGCCAAGTTGGCGGAAGGAACACCGGGGAGCTGTTTTTT
TRBJ2-7,-,TRBV28,TRBD1,CASSPTGSSYEQYF,TGTGCCAGCAGCCCGACAGGGTCTTCCTACGAGCAGTACTTC
TRBJ2-7,-,TRBV7-6,-,CASSPESLQFYEQYF,TGTGCCAGCAGCCCCGAAAGTTTACAGTTCTACGAGCAGTACTTC
TRBJ2-7,few,TRBV3-1/TRBV3-2,-,CASSQGHVQAGRPYEQYF,TGTGCCAGCAGCCAGGGCCATGTTCAGGCGGGCCGCCCCTACGAGCAGTACTTC
TRBJ1-4,-,TRBV28,TRBD1,CASSDSGQGRGEKLFF,TGTGCCAGCAGTGATTCAGGACAGGGGAGAGGTGAAAAACTGTTTTTT
TRBJ2-1,few,TRBV5-1,-,CASSLVALENEQFF,TGCGCCAGCAGCTTGGTAGCGCTTGAGAATGAGCAGTTCTTC
TRBJ1-2,-,TRBV24-1,-,CATSSGEGYGYTF,TGTGCCACCAGTTCGGGGGAGGGGTATGGCTACACCTTC
TRBJ1-6,once,TRBV7-2,-,CASSLAEGLGSPLHF,TGTGCCAGCAGCTTAGCGGAGGGCCTAGGGTCACCCCTCCACTTT
TRBJ1-2,-,TRBV11-2,-,CASSLDRPGIPYGYTF,TGTGCCAGCAGCTTAGATAGGCCAGGCATTCCCTATGGCTACACCTTC
TRBJ1-2,-,TRBV27,TRBD1,CASSTTGGGGYTF,TGTGCCAGCAGTACGACAGGGGGGGGTGGCTACACCTTC
TRBJ2-1,few,TRBV29-1,-,CSVEGGGVYNEQFF,TGCAGCGTTGAAGGCGGGGGCGTCTACAATGAGCAGTTCTTC
TRBJ1-1,few,TRBV12-3/TRBV12-4,TRBD1,CASSLGQGTEAFF,TGTGCCAGCAGCCTAGGACAGGGAACTGAAGCTTTCTTT
TRBJ2-7,-,TRBV20-1,-,CSATSDEQYF,TGCAGTGCGACTAGTGACGAGCAGTACTTC
TRBJ1-4,-,TRBV28,TRBD1,CASRTGGEKLFF,TGTGCCAGCAGGACAGGGGGTGAAAAACTGTTTTTT
TRBJ2-1,once,TRBV7-3,-,CASSLMRTDNEQFF,TGTGCCAGCAGCTTAATGAGGACAGACAATGAGCAGTTCTTC
TRBJ1-1,-,TRBV6-4,TRBD1,CASRQGQGNTEAFF,TGTGCCAGCAGACAAGGACAGGGGAACACTGAAGCTTTCTTT
TRBJ2-4,-,TRBV11-3,-,CASSLVLLLAKNIQYF,TGTGCCAGCAGCTTAGTTTTGTTACTAGCCAAAAACATTCAGTACTTC
TRBJ2-7,-,TRBV28,TRBD2,CASSLSGTSGSSPYEQYF,TGTGCCAGCAGTTTATCTGGGACTAGCGGGAGTTCTCCCTACGAGCAGTACTTC
TRBJ1-2,-,TRBV7-9,-,CASSSNNYGYTF,TGTGCCAGCAGCTCCAATAACTATGGCTACACCTTC
TRBJ1-2,-,TRBV9,-,CASSVASGESGGGYTF,TGTGCCAGCAGCGTAGCTTCTGGGGAATCAGGAGGAGGCTACACCTTC
TRBJ2-5,-,TRBV5-1,TRBD2,CASSLRGTSGAIGETQYF,TGCGCCAGCAGCTTGAGGGGGACTAGCGGGGCGATAGGAGAGACCCAGTACTTC
TRBJ1-4,few,TRBV4-3,-,CASSQVGGANEKLFF,TGCGCCAGCAGCCAAGTGGGGGGGGCGAATGAAAAACTGTTTTTT
TRBJ2-1,-,TRBV7-9,TRBD2,CASSLRTSGSNEQFF,TGTGCCAGCAGCTTGCGGACTAGCGGGAGTAATGAGCAGTTCTTC
TRBJ1-6,-,TRBV21-1,-,CASSKVSPHLDPRGSPLHF,TGTGCCAGCAGCAAAGTGAGCCCGCATCTGGACCCAAGGGGTTCACCCCTCCACTTT
TRBJ1-5,-,TRBV18,-,CASSPQGSQNQPQHF,TGTGCCAGCTCACCACAGGGGTCCCAAAATCAGCCCCAGCATTTT
TRBJ2-5,-,TRBV30,-,CAWSVVGGIETQYF,TGTGCCTGGAGTGTAGTTGGGGGGATCGAGACCCAGTACTTC
TRBJ2-2,many,TRBV4-2,TRBD1,CASSTRRQGDTGELFF,TGTGCCAGCAGCACCCGCCGACAGGGGGACACCGGGGAGCTGTTTTTT